A selection of T cell receptor beta chains follows, all from one sample in a study of cytomegalovirus exposure and HLA in healthy donors. TCRdb's copy holds only in-frame clones and misses some; the assay was immunoSEQ multiplex PCR. The sample shows fewer than 110,000 clones, around 67% of them seen only once. Source material: PBMCs. All receptors derive from a woman in her forties in good health and CMV-seropositive. The CDR3 runs from the conserved cysteine through the conserved F or W. A D gene is named only where the DNA matches it firmly. Clone size is not always given. Where it is, it says once, few, many or a class for expanded clones.

cdr3_length: 13; j_call: TRBJ2-3; v_call: TRBV2; clone_size: .; d_call: .; cdr3_nt: TGTGCCAGCAGCTGGGGGCCCACGGATACGCAGTATTTT; cdr3_aa: CASSWGPTDTQYF
cdr3_length: 15; j_call: TRBJ2-5; v_call: TRBV6-5; clone_size: .; d_call: TRBD1; cdr3_nt: TGTGCCAGCAGTGTCGGACAGGGGATCCAAGAGACCCAGTACTTC; cdr3_aa: CASSVGQGIQETQYF
cdr3_length: 14; j_call: TRBJ1-4; v_call: TRBV7-9; clone_size: .; d_call: TRBD1; cdr3_nt: TGTGCCAGCAGCCGTGGACAGGGGAGGGAAAAACTGTTTTTT; cdr3_aa: CASSRGQGREKLFF
cdr3_length: 12; j_call: TRBJ2-1; v_call: TRBV7-9; clone_size: .; d_call: TRBD2; cdr3_nt: TGTGCCAGCAGCTGGGAGGGTCTTCGTGAGTTCTTC; cdr3_aa: CASSWEGLREFF
cdr3_length: 13; j_call: TRBJ1-2; v_call: TRBV6-1; clone_size: .; d_call: .; cdr3_nt: TGTGCCAGCAGTGAAGGGGCGAACTATGGCTACACCTTC; cdr3_aa: CASSEGANYGYTF
cdr3_length: 15; j_call: TRBJ2-3; v_call: TRBV2; clone_size: few; d_call: TRBD2; cdr3_nt: TGTGCCAGCAGAGGGACTAGCGGGGGAAAAGATACGCAGTATTTT; cdr3_aa: CASRGTSGGKDTQYF
cdr3_length: 15; j_call: TRBJ2-3; v_call: TRBV6-6; clone_size: .; d_call: TRBD2; cdr3_nt: TGTGCCAGCAGTTTCTCTAGCGGGACATCAGATACGCAGTATTTT; cdr3_aa: CASSFSSGTSDTQYF
cdr3_length: 15; j_call: TRBJ2-3; v_call: TRBV30; clone_size: once; d_call: .; cdr3_nt: TGTGCCTGGGAGCTCTTCGGGACATACACAGATACGCAGTATTTT; cdr3_aa: CAWELFGTYTDTQYF
cdr3_length: 14; j_call: TRBJ1-2; v_call: TRBV5-1; clone_size: .; d_call: .; cdr3_nt: TGCGCCAGCAGCTTCGAAGGCCAGGCCTATGGCTACACCTTC; cdr3_aa: CASSFEGQAYGYTF
cdr3_length: 15; j_call: TRBJ2-1; v_call: TRBV4-1; clone_size: .; d_call: .; cdr3_nt: TGCGCCAGCAGCCGAGAGTCCGGGACCTACAATGAGCAGTTCTTC; cdr3_aa: CASSRESGTYNEQFF
cdr3_length: 16; j_call: TRBJ1-5; v_call: TRBV27; clone_size: .; d_call: TRBD1; cdr3_nt: TGTGCCAGCAGTAACACGGGACAGGGGGTTTCTCAGCCCCAGCATTTT; cdr3_aa: CASSNTGQGVSQPQHF
cdr3_length: 15; j_call: TRBJ2-2; v_call: TRBV5-1; clone_size: .; d_call: .; cdr3_nt: TGCGCCAGCAGCCGGGGACAAACGAACACCGGGGAGCTGTTTTTT; cdr3_aa: CASSRGQTNTGELFF
cdr3_length: 12; j_call: TRBJ2-5; v_call: TRBV30; clone_size: few; d_call: TRBD2; cdr3_nt: TGTGCCTGGGGACTAGCGGTCGGGACCCAGTACTTC; cdr3_aa: CAWGLAVGTQYF
cdr3_length: 12; j_call: TRBJ1-1; v_call: TRBV2; clone_size: .; d_call: TRBD1; cdr3_nt: TGTGCCAGCAGCTATACAGGGGGTACAGCTTTCTTT; cdr3_aa: CASSYTGGTAFF
cdr3_length: 12; j_call: TRBJ1-2; v_call: TRBV6-5; clone_size: .; d_call: .; cdr3_nt: TGTGCCAGCAGTAGACATACAGGGGGCTACACCTTC; cdr3_aa: CASSRHTGGYTF
cdr3_length: 14; j_call: TRBJ2-1; v_call: TRBV19; clone_size: .; d_call: TRBD2; cdr3_nt: TGTGCCAGTAGTCCTAGCGGGGGGGCGAATGAGCAGTTCTTC; cdr3_aa: CASSPSGGANEQFF
cdr3_length: 14; j_call: TRBJ1-4; v_call: TRBV5-8; clone_size: .; d_call: TRBD1; cdr3_nt: TGTGCCAGCAGTTACGACAGGGGGCTTGAAAAACTGTTTTTT; cdr3_aa: CASSYDRGLEKLFF
cdr3_length: 13; j_call: TRBJ1-2; v_call: TRBV6-5; clone_size: once; d_call: .; cdr3_nt: TGTGCCAGCAGTCCCGGGGGTGGCATCGGCTACACCTTC; cdr3_aa: CASSPGGGIGYTF
cdr3_length: 14; j_call: TRBJ1-5; v_call: TRBV10-3; clone_size: .; d_call: .; cdr3_nt: TGTGCCATCAGTGAGGAGTATAGCAATCAGCCCCAGCATTTT; cdr3_aa: CAISEEYSNQPQHF